The T cell receptor (beta chain) described here comes from a study of PD-1 blockade in classical Hodgkin lymphoma. Every patient was affected by relapse after autologous stem cell transplantation, while exposure to brentuximab vedotin was not uniform. Profiled with immunoSEQ multiplex PCR; TCRdb holds only in-frame clones, not every one. Among tens of thousands of clones listed, 75% to 90% were seen once. Per the germline V gene, CDR1 is SQVTM and CDR2 is ANQGSEA. After removal of 2 bases from V and 0 bases from J, the junction contained 5 bases not matched to a gene. The CDR3 has 15 amino acids. The receptor's source is a human donor with classical Hodgkin lymphoma. V gene TRBV29-1 combines with J gene TRBJ2-5, with 8 positions matching TRBD2. Specimen: peripheral blood mononuclear cells (PBMCs), collected before the second cycle of nivolumab. The CDR3 DNA follows: TGCAGCGTTGAATTTGCTAGCGGGTACCAAGAGACCCAGTACTTC. This encodes CSVEFASGYQETQYF.